A selection of T cell receptor beta chains follows, all from one sample in a study of early stage breast cancer tumors. Libraries were prepared by immunoSEQ multiplex PCR; TCRdb keeps only in-frame clonotypes and omits some of them. The sample has roughly 49,000 clones, over 75% seen once. The sequenced sample was blood. These receptors were collected from a person aged 40 to 49 with breast cancer. Each CDR3 is given with its conserved first and last residue. A D gene is named only where the DNA matches it firmly.

TRBV5-8	-	TRBJ1-5	CASSYNSPGRASNQPQHF
TRBV5-4	-	TRBJ2-7	CASSFRGIPAGSYEQYF
TRBV6-6	-	TRBJ1-5	CASSRGRGFNQPQHF
TRBV6-6	TRBD1	TRBJ2-1	CASSSTGGFGEQFF
TRBV5-3	-	TRBJ2-1	CARSSYLKNNEQFF
TRBV29-1	-	TRBJ1-3	CSATQGYSGNTIYF
TRBV10-3	-	TRBJ1-2	CAISESTTGSNYGYTF
TRBV30	-	TRBJ2-1	CAWSPTGRNEQFF
TRBV28	-	TRBJ1-3	CASSPTGAGDSSGNTIYF
TRBV6-1	TRBD2	TRBJ2-2	CASSDAPGTSGTNTGELFF